This T cell receptor (beta chain) originates from a study of blood T cell repertoires in COVID-19. Study details: From the United States, Italy and Spain came samples of acute and convalescent COVID-19. The analysed material was cDNA or gDNA that came from T cells, B-cell-depleted T cells, or PBMCs.

Profiling relied on immunoSEQ multiplex PCR, and the TCRdb table lists in-frame clones only, not all of them. The sample has 150,000 to 200,000 clones; around 88% are singletons. J was trimmed by 8 bases and V by 6 bases; bases with no gene match: 6. Looked up from germline, CDR1 is ENHRY and CDR2 is SYGVKD. There are 12 residues in the CDR3. Each participant's cohort was designated according to participant-reported clinical history. Recovered participants had two consecutive negative NP/OP PCR tests, healthcare professional clearance, or symptom resolution. V usage is TRBV10-3 and J usage is TRBJ1-2; 7 bases fit TRBD1. This sequence was found in a woman under 40 who had recovered from COVID-19. Sequenced sample: PBMCs or T cells enriched from blood (not recorded which). The CDR3 region is CAISSTGVGYTF. CDR3 nucleotides: TGTGCCATCAGCAGTACAGGGGTCGGCTACACCTTC.